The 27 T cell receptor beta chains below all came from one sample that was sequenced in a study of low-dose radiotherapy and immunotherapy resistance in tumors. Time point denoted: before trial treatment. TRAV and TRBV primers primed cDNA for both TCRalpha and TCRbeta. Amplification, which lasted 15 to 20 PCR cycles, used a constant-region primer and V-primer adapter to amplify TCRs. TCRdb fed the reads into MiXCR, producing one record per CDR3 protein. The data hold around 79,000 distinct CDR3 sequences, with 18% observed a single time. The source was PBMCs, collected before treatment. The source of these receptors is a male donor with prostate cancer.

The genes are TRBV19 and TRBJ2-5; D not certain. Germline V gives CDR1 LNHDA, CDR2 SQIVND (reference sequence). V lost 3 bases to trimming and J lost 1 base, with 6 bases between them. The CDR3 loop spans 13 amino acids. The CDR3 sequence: CASSMGSQETQYF. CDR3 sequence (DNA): TGTGCCAGTAGTATGGGTTCCCAAGAGACCCAGTACTTC.

The CDR3 bases are TGTGCCAGCAGCCACTTCAGGGAAACCGGGGAGCTGTTTTTT. It is translated as CASSHFRETGELFF. The V and J genes are TRBV14 and TRBJ2-2; tentative D call: TRBD1 (5 bases). The germline CDR1 and CDR2 sequences are SGHDN and FVKESK. The CDR3 covers 14 residues. V was pared by 3 bases and J by 5 bases, with 10 bases between.

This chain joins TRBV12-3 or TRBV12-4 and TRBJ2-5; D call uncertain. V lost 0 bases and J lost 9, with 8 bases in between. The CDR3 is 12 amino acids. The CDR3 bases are TGTGCCAGCAGTTTAGCCGGCCTTCCCCAGTACTTC. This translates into CASSLAGLPQYF.

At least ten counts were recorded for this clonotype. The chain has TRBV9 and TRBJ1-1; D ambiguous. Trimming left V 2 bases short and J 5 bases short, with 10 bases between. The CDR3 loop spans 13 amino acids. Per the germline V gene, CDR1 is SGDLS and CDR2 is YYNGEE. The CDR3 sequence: CASSVSPLTEAFF. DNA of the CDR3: TGTGCCAGCAGCGTCTCTCCTTTGACTGAAGCTTTCTTT.

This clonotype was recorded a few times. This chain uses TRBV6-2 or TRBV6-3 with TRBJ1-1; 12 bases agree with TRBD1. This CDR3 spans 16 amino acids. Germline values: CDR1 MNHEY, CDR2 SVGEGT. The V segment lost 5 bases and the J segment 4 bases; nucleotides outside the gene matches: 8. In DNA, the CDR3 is TGTGCCAGCAGTACCCCGGGACAGGGGGCTATCACTGAAGCTTTCTTT. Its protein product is CASSTPGQGAITEAFF.

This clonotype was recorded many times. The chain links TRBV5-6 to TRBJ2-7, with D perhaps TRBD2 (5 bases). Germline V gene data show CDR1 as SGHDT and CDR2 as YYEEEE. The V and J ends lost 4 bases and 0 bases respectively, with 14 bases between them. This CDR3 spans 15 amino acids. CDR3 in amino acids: CASSPTLGSSYEQYF. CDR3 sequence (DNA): TGTGCCAGCAGCCCAACACTAGGGAGCTCCTACGAGCAGTACTTC.

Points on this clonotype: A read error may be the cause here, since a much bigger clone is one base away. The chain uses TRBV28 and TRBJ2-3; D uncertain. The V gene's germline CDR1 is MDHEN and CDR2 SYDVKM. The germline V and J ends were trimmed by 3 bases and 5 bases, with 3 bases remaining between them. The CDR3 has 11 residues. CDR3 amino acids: CASSFKDTQYF. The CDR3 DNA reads TGTGCCAGCAGTTTCAAAGATACGCAGTATTTT.

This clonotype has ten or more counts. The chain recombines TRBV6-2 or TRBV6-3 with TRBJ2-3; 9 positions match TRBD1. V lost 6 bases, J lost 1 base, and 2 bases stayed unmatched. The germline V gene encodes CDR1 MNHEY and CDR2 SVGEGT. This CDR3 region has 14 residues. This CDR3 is CASRRTGGTDTQYF. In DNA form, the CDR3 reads TGTGCCAGCAGACGGACAGGGGGCACAGATACGCAGTATTTT.

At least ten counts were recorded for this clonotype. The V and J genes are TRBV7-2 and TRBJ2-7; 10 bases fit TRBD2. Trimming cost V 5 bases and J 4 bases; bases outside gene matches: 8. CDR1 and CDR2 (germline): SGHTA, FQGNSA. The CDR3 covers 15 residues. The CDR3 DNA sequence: TGTGCCAGCAGCCTCGCCCCGACTAGCGGGTACGAGCAGTACTTC. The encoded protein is CASSLAPTSGYEQYF.

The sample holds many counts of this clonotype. CDR3 region: CAWSASRGANYGYTF. The CDR3 nucleotides are TGTGCCTGGAGTGCCAGCAGGGGGGCTAACTATGGCTACACCTTC. The V call is TRBV30, the J call TRBJ1-2, with 7 bases fitting TRBD1. Germline V gives CDR1 GTSNPN, CDR2 SVGIG (reference sequence). CDR3 length: 15 residues. V shed 1 base, J shed 0 bases, and the junction held 5 bases outside the gene matches. The whole variable domain, remainder taken from reference TRBV30 and TRBJ1-2, is SQTIHQWPATLVQPVGSPLSLECTVEGTSNPNLYWYRQAAGRGLQLLFYSVGIGQISSEVPQNLSASRPQDRQFILSSKKLLLSDSGFYLCAWSASRGANYGYTFGSGTRLTVV.

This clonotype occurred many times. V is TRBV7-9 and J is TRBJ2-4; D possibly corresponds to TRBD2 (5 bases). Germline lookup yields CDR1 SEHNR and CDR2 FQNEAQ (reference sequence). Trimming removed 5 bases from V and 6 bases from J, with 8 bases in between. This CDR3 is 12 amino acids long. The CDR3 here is CASSEGGNIQYF. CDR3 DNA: TGTGCCAGCAGCGAGGGCGGAAACATTCAGTACTTC.

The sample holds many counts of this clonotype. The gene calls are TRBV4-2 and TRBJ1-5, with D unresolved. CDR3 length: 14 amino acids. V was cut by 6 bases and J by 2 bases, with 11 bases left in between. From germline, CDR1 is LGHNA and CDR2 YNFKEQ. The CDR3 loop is CASSPTGGNQPQHF. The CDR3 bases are TGTGCCAGCAGTCCTACGGGAGGCAATCAGCCCCAGCATTTT.

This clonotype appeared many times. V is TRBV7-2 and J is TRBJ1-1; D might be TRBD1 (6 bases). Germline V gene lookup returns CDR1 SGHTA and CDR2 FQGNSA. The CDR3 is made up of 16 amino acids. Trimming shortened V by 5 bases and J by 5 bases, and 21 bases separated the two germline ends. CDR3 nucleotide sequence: TGTGCCAGCAGCCGAGGACAGAGGATGATGGGTACTGAAGCTTTCTTT. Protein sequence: CASSRGQRMMGTEAFF.

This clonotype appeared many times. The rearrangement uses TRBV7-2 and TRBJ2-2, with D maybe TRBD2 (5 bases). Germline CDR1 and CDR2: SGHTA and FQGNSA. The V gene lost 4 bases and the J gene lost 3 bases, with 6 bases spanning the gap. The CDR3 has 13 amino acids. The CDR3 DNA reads TGTGCCAGCAGCTGGCGGGACACCGGGGAGCTGTTTTTT. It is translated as CASSWRDTGELFF.

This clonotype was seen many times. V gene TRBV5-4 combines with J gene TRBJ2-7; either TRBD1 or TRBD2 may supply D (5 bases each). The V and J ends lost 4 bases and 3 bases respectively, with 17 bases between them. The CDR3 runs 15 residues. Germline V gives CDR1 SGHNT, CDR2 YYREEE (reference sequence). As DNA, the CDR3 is TGTGCCAGCAGCCCTTCCACTCAGAGGGGCTACGAGCAGTACTTC. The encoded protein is CASSPSTQRGYEQYF.

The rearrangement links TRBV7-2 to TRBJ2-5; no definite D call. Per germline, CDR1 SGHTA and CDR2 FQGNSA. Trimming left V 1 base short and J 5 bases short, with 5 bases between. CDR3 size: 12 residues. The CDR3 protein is CASSLGTETQYF. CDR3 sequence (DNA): TGTGCCAGCAGCTTAGGCACTGAGACCCAGTACTTC.

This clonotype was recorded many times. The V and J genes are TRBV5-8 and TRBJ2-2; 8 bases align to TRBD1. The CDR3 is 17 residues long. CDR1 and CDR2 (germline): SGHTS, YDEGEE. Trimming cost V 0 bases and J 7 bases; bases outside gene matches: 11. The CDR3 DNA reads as TGTGCCAGCAGCTTGGCCTTTGGACAGGGAAAGGTCGGGGAGCTGTTTTTT. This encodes CASSLAFGQGKVGELFF.

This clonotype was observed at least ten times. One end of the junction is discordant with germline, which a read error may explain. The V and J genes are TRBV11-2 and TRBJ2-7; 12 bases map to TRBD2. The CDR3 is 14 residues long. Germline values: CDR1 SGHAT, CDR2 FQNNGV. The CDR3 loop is CASSLDPSGRDPRF. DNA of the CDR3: TGTGCCAGCAGCTTAGACCCTAGCGGGAGGGACCCCCGCTTC.

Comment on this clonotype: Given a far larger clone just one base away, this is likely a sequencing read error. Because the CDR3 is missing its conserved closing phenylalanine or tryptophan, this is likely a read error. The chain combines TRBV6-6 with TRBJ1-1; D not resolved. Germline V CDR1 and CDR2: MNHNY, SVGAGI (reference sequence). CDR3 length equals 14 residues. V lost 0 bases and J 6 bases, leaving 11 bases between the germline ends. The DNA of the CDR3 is TGTGCCAGCAGTTACTCAGGTCAGCTCGCTGAAGCTTTCATT. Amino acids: CASSYSGQLAEAFI.

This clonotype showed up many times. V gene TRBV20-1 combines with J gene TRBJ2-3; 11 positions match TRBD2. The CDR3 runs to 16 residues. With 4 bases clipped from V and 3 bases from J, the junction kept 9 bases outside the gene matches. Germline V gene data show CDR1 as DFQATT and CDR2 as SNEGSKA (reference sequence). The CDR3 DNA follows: TGCAGTGCTACGAAAGTAGCGGGGGGGACGACAGATACGCAGTATTTT. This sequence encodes CSATKVAGGTTDTQYF.

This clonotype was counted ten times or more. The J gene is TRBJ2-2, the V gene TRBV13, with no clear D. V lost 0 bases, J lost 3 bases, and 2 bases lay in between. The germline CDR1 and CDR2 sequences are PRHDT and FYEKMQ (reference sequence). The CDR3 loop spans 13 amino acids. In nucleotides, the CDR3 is TGTGCCAGCAGCTTAGGGGACACCGGGGAGCTGTTTTTT. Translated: CASSLGDTGELFF.

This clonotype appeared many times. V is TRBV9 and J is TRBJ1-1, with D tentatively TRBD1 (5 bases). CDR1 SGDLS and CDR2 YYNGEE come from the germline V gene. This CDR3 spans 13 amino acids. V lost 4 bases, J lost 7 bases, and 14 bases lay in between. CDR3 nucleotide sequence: TGTGCCAGCAGCTGGGGGATCGGAGTTGAAGCTTTCTTT. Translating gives CASSWGIGVEAFF.

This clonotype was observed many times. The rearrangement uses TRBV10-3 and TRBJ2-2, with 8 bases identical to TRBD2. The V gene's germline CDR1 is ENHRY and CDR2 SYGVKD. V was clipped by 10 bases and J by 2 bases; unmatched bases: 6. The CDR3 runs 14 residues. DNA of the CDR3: TGTGCCACCCGGGGGGGCCGAAACACCGGGGAGCTGTTTTTT. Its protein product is CATRGGRNTGELFF.

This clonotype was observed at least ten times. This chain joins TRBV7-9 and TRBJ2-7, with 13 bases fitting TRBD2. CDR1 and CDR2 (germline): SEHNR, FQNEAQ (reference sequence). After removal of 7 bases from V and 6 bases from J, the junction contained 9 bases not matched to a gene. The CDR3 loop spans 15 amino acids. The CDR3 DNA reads TGTGCCAGCATAAGAACTAGCGGGAGGGAGAGCGAGCAGTACTTC. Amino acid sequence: CASIRTSGRESEQYF.

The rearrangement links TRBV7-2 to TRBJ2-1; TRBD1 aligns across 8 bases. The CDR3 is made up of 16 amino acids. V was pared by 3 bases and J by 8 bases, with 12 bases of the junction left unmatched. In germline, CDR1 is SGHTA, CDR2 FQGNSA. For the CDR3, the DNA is TGTGCCAGCAGCTTTGTTCAGGGGGCGCTTCGGGATGAGCAGTTCTTC. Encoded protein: CASSFVQGALRDEQFF.

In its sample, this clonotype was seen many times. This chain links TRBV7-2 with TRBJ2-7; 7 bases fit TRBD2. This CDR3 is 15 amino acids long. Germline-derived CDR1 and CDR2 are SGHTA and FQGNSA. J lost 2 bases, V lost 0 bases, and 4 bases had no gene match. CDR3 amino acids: CASSLAGLPTYEQYF. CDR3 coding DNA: TGTGCCAGCAGCTTAGCGGGACTACCTACCTACGAGCAGTACTTC. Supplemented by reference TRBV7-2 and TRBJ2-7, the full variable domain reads GAGVSQSPSNKVTEKGKDVELRCDPISGHTALYWYRQSLGQGLEFLIYFQGNSAPDKSGLPSDRFSAERTGGSVSTLTIQRTQQEDSAVYLCASSLAGLPTYEQYFGPGTRLTVT.

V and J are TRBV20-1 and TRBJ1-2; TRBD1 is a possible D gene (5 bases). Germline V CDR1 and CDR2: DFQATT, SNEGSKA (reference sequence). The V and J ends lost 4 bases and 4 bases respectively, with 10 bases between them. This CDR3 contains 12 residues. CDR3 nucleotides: TGCAGTGCTACAGGGCCGGGCTATGGCTACACCTTC. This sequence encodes CSATGPGYGYTF.